This TCR beta chain was observed in a study of shared clonotypes between healthy human individuals. On the study more broadly: Three CD4 naive, three CD4 memory, two CD8 naive and one CD8 memory plate were used per donor. Study-level points and caveats: Estimated clonotype richness was generally higher in naive than memory subsets. The authors expected sequencing depth to affect clonotype sharing among donors.

Sequenced by immunoSEQ multiplex PCR; TCRdb stores in-frame clones only, minus some. The sample has approximately 2,300,000 clones; about 90% are singletons. As for this clone: Its target is unknown. Other DNA sequences in this sample translate to the same CDR3.

The healthy adult donors were HIV-negative and reported no recent acute infections or vaccinations. Trimming shortened V by 2 bases and J by 1 base, and 7 bases separated the two germline ends. Germline lookup yields CDR1 SGHRS and CDR2 YFSETQ. This CDR3 spans 14 amino acids. V is TRBV5-1 and J is TRBJ1-3, with a possible D match to TRBD1 (5 bases). This TCR was sampled from a young man in good health. Some clones in this sample may be carry-over from other donors' samples. Sequenced: naive CD4+ T cells from PBMCs. Subset described: CD45RA+ positively selected. CDR3 nucleotides: TGCGCCAGCAGCTTAGGGGTTTCTGGAAACACCATATATTTT. Protein sequence: CASSLGVSGNTIYF.